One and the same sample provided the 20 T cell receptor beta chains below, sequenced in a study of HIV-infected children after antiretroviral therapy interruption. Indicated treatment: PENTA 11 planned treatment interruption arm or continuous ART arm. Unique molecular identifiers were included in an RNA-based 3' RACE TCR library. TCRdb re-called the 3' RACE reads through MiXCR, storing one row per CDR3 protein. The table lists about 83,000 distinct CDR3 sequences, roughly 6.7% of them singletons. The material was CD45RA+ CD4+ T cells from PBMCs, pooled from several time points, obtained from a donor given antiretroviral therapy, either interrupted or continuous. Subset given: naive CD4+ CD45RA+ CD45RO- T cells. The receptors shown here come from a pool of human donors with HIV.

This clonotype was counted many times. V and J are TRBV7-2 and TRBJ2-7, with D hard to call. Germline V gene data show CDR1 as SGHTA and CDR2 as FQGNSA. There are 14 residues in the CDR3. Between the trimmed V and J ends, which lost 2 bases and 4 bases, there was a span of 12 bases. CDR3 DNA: TGTGCCAGCAGCTTATCGCTATTGGGGTACGAGCAGTACTTC. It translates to CASSLSLLGYEQYF.

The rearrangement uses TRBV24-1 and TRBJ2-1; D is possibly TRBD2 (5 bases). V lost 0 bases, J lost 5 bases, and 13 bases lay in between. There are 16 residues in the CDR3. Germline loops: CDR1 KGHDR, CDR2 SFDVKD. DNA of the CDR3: TGTGCCACCAGTGATTTGCGGTCCCCGGGGAACAATGAGCAGTTCTTC. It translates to CATSDLRSPGNNEQFF.

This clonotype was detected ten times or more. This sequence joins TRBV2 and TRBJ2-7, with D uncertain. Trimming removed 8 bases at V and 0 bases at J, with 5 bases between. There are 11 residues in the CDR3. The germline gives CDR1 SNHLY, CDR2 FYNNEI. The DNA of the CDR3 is TGTGCCAGCTCCAGCTCCTACGAGCAGTACTTC. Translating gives CASSSSYEQYF.

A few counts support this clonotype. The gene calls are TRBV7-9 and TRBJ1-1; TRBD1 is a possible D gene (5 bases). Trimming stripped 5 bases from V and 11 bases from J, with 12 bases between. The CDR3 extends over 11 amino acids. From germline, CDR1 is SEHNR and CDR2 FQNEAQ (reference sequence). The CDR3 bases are TGTGCCAGCAGCCCAGGGACTCTGGCTTTCTTT. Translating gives CASSPGTLAFF.

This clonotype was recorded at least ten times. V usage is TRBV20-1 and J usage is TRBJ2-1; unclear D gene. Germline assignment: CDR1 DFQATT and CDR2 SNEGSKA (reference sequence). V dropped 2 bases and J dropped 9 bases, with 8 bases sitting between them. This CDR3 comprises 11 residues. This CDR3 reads CSARPWSEQFF. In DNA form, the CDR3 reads TGCAGTGCTAGACCATGGTCTGAGCAGTTCTTC.

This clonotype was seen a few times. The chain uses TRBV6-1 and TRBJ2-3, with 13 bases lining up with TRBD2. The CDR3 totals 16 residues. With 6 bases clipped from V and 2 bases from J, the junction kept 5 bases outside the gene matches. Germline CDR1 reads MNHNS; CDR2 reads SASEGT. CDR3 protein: CASSLTSGGATDTQYF. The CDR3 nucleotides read TGTGCCAGCAGCCTCACTAGCGGGGGGGCCACAGATACGCAGTATTTT.

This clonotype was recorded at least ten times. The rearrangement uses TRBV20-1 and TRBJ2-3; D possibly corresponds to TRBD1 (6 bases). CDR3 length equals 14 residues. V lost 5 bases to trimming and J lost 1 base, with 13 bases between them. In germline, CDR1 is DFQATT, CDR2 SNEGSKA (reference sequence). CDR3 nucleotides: TGCAGTGCTCGGACAGACAGAGGCACAGATACGCAGTATTTT. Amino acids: CSARTDRGTDTQYF.

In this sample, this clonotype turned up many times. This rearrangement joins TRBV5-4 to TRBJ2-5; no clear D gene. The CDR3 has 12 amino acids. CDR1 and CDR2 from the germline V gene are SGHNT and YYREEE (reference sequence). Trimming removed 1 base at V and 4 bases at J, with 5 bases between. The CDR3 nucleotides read TGTGCCAGCAGCTTGACGGGAGAGACCCAGTACTTC. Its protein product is CASSLTGETQYF.

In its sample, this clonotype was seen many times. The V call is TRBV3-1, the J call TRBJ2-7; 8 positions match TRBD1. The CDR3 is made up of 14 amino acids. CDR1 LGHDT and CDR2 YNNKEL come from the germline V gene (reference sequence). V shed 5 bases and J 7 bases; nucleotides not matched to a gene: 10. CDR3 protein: CASSSRDRTYEQYF. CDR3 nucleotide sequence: TGTGCCAGCAGCTCCCGGGACAGGACTTATGAGCAGTACTTC.

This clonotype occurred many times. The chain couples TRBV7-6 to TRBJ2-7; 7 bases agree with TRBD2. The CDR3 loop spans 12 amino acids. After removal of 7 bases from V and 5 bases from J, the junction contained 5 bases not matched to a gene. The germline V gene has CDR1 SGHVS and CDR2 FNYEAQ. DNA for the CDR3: TGTGCCAGCATTGGGAGGGGCCACGAGCAGTACTTC. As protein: CASIGRGHEQYF.

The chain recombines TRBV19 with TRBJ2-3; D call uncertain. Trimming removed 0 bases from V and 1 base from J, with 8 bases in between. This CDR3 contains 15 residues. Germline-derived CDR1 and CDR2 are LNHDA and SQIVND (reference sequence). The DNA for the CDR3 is TGTGCCAGTAGTATAGAGGCCAGCCGCACAGATACGCAGTATTTT. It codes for CASSIEASRTDTQYF.

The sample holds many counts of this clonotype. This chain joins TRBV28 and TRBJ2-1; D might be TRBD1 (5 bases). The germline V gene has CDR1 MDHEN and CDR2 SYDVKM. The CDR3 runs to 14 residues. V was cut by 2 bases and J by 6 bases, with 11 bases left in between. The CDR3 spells CASSLPDRFNEQFF. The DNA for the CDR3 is TGTGCCAGCAGTTTACCTGACAGATTCAATGAGCAGTTCTTC.

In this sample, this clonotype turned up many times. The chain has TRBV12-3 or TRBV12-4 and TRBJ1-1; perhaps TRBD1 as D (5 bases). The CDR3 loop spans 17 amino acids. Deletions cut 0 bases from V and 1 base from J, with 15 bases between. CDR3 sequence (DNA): TGTGCCAGCAGTTTAGCCCTGGGACCGAGACCGAACACTGAAGCTTTCTTT. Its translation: CASSLALGPRPNTEAFF.

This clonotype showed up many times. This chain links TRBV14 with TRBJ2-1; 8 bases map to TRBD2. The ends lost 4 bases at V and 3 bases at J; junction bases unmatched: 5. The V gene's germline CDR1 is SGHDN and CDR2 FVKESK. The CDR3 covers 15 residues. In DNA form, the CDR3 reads TGTGCCAGCAGCCCGTCGGGACTAGTCTACAATGAGCAGTTCTTC. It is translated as CASSPSGLVYNEQFF.

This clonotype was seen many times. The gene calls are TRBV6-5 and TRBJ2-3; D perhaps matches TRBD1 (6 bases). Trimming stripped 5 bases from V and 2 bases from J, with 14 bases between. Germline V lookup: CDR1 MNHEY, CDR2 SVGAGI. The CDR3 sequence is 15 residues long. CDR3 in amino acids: CASSRTGTFTDTQYF. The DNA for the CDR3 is TGTGCCAGCAGTCGTACAGGGACCTTCACAGATACGCAGTATTTT.

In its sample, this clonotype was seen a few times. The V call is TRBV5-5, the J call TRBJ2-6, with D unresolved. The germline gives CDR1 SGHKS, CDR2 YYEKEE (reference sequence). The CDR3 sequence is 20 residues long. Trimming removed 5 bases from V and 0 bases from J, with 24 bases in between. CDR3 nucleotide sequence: TGTGCCAGCAGGTTTAGGCCAAACAAAACAACATTCTCTGGGGCCAACGTCCTGACTTTC. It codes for CASRFRPNKTTFSGANVLTF.

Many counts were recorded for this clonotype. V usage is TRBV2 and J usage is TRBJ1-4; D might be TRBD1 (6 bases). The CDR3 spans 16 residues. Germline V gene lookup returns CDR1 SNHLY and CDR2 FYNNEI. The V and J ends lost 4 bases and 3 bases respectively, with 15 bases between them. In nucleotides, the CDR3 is TGTGCCAGCAGTGGGCCTGGGGGGGCGGCTAATGAAAAACTGTTTTTT. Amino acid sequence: CASSGPGGAANEKLFF.

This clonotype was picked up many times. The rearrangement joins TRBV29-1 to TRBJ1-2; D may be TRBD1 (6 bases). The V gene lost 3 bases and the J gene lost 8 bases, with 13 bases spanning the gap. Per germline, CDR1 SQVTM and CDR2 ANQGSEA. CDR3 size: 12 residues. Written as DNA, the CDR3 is TGCAGCGTTGACCGGGGGCCACGCGGCTACACCTTC. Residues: CSVDRGPRGYTF. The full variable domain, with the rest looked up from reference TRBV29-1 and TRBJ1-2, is SAVISQKPSRDICQRGTSLTIQCQVDSQVTMMFWYRQQPGQSLTLIATANQGSEATYESGFVIDKFPISRPNLTFSTLTVSNMSPEDSSIYLCSVDRGPRGYTFGSGTRLTVV.

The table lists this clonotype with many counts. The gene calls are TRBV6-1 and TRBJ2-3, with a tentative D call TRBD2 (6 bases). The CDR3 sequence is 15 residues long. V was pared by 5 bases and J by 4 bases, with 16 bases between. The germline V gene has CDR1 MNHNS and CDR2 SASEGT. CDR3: CASSKGQGGADTQYF. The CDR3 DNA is TGTGCCAGCAGTAAGGGCCAGGGAGGAGCAGATACGCAGTATTTT.

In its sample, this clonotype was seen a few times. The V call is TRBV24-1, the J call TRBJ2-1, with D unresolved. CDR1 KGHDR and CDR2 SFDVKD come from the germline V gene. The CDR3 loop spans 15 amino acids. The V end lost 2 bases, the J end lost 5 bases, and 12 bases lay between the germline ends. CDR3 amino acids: CATSDSERPDNEQFF. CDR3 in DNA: TGTGCCACCAGTGATTCCGAAAGACCCGACAATGAGCAGTTCTTC.